Sequencing of this T cell receptor (beta chain) was carried out in a study of metastatic and nonmetastatic thyroid tumors (dated by TCRdb to 2018 to 2020). Regarding the study in general: Repertoires from peripheral blood and from tumor or nodule tissue samples of malignant and benign thyroid patients were compared.

Before undergoing thyroid surgery, none of the patients had been given any kind of treatment. The study retrospectively analysed patient clinical samples collected from about 2012 to 2019 using T-cell receptor beta sequencing. From cysteine to phenylalanine, the CDR3 is 10 amino acids long. Left in the record is the CDR3 DNA by itself, 30 bases read in frame from the first base. The germline V gene supplies CDR1 SQVTM and CDR2 ANQGSEA. V lost 7 bases and J lost 4 bases; the stretch between them is 5 bases long. General study outcomes and caveats: In both blood and tumor samples, malignant tumors were reported to have significantly higher TCR beta diversity than benign nodules.

The method was PCR. Instrument used: Illumina HiSeq 4000. High-throughput sequencing was used to profile the TCR beta-chain CDR3 region of every patient. Under the source paper's analysis protocol: Drawing on CDR3 differences between clinicopathological groups, the researchers built a classifier meant to tell apart patients with distant-metastatic papillary thyroid cancer. Repertoire diversity was assessed with the Shannon index, and tumor-blood repertoire similarity with the Morisita-Horn index. TCRdb reprocessing: public reads trimmed at Q25 with fastp, clones called with MiXCR, in-frame beta chains kept. The V and J calls follow TCRdb's processing rather than the paper's. Here the sample has around 34,000 clones; about a fifth occur a single time. The top ten clones comprise 3% of the sample. This clone was observed at least ten times. The clone's antigen remains unknown. Base quality data are lacking; no much larger clone is found one base away.

The sequenced sample consisted of tumor tissue. The chain is made from TRBV29-1 and TRBJ2-1, with the D gene call left open. The source of this sequence is a male donor with papillary thyroid cancer or a benign thyroid nodule (not recorded which). Some clones in this sample may be carry-over from other donors' samples. This receptor has the CDR3 CSAIYNEQFF. The DNA is TGCAGCGCCATTTACAATGAGCAGTTCTTC.